A selection of T cell receptor beta chains follows, all from one sample in a study of CD8 T cells in ankylosing spondylitis. TCRdb recomputed calls from the 5' RACE reads with MiXCR, one row per CDR3 protein. The table shows around 890,000 distinct CDR3 sequences, with roughly 10% occurring only once. Sample: blood, either unsorted or a sorted T cell fraction (not recorded which). Receptors were obtained from a male donor with ankylosing spondylitis. Both conserved end residues are part of each CDR3. Fields, in order: clone size, D gene, V gene, J gene, CDR3 protein, CDR3 DNA. D genes are given only for firm matches. Only some rows state a clone size, as once, few, many or a class for expanded clones.

clone_size: many; d_call: TRBD2; v_call: TRBV5-1; j_call: TRBJ2-1; cdr3_aa: CASSSGLADTYNEQFF; cdr3_nt: TGCGCCAGCAGCTCAGGACTAGCGGATACCTACAATGAGCAGTTCTTC
clone_size: -; d_call: -; v_call: TRBV4-1; j_call: TRBJ2-6; cdr3_aa: CASTRGAGPISGANVLTF; cdr3_nt: TGCGCCAGCACCCGAGGGGCAGGACCCATCTCTGGGGCCAACGTCCTGACTTTC
clone_size: many; d_call: -; v_call: TRBV7-2; j_call: TRBJ2-7; cdr3_aa: CASSLRLTATYEQYF; cdr3_nt: TGTGCCAGCAGCCTCCGATTGACAGCTACCTACGAGCAGTACTTC
clone_size: -; d_call: -; v_call: TRBV20-1; j_call: TRBJ2-2; cdr3_aa: CSARDFQSNTGELFF; cdr3_nt: TGCAGTGCTAGAGATTTTCAGTCGAACACCGGGGAGCTGTTTTTT
clone_size: few; d_call: TRBD2; v_call: TRBV24-1; j_call: TRBJ2-7; cdr3_aa: CATSSASGTDEAYEQYF; cdr3_nt: TGTGCCACCAGTAGTGCCAGCGGGACCGACGAGGCTTACGAGCAGTACTTC
clone_size: many; d_call: -; v_call: TRBV5-1; j_call: TRBJ2-3; cdr3_aa: CASSLGAVTDTQYF; cdr3_nt: TGTGCCAGCAGTCTAGGGGCCGTCACAGATACGCAGTATTTT
clone_size: many; d_call: -; v_call: TRBV20-1; j_call: TRBJ2-5; cdr3_aa: CSASWGETQYF; cdr3_nt: TGCAGTGCTAGTTGGGGGGAGACCCAGTACTTC
clone_size: many; d_call: -; v_call: TRBV4-3; j_call: TRBJ2-3; cdr3_aa: CASGPTDGDTQYF; cdr3_nt: TGCGCCAGCGGTCCGACTGACGGAGATACGCAGTATTTT
clone_size: few; d_call: TRBD1; v_call: TRBV20-1; j_call: TRBJ2-7; cdr3_aa: CSANDRGRGSYEQYF; cdr3_nt: TGCAGTGCAAACGACAGGGGCCGCGGTTCCTACGAGCAGTACTTC
clone_size: -; d_call: TRBD1; v_call: TRBV5-1; j_call: TRBJ1-5; cdr3_aa: CASSLDGTGYNQPQHF; cdr3_nt: TGCGCCAGCAGCTTGGATGGGACAGGTTACAATCAGCCCCAGCATTTT
clone_size: -; d_call: -; v_call: TRBV20-1; j_call: TRBJ1-1; cdr3_aa: CSAKVMNTEAFF; cdr3_nt: TGCAGTGCTAAGGTCATGAACACTGAAGCTTTCTTT
clone_size: many; d_call: -; v_call: TRBV20-1; j_call: TRBJ2-2; cdr3_aa: CSATSHYTGELFF; cdr3_nt: TGCAGTGCCACGAGCCACTACACCGGGGAGCTGTTTTTT
clone_size: -; d_call: -; v_call: TRBV27; j_call: TRBJ1-4; cdr3_aa: CASTIDSPESEKLFF; cdr3_nt: TGTGCCAGCACCATCGACAGCCCCGAGAGTGAAAAACTGTTTTTT
clone_size: -; d_call: TRBD1; v_call: TRBV15; j_call: TRBJ1-5; cdr3_aa: CATSTTGWLHQPQHF; cdr3_nt: TGTGCCACCAGCACGACAGGGTGGCTGCATCAGCCCCAGCATTTT
clone_size: -; d_call: TRBD1; v_call: TRBV6-1; j_call: TRBJ2-5; cdr3_aa: CASRQGFSQETQYF; cdr3_nt: TGTGCCAGCAGACAGGGGTTCTCCCAAGAGACCCAGTACTTC
clone_size: -; d_call: TRBD2; v_call: TRBV4-3; j_call: TRBJ2-3; cdr3_aa: CASSVRAGLGLTDTQYF; cdr3_nt: TGCGCCAGCAGCGTTAGAGCTGGACTAGGCCTCACAGATACGCAGTATTTT
clone_size: many; d_call: -; v_call: TRBV7-2; j_call: TRBJ1-1; cdr3_aa: CASSTQMNTEAFF; cdr3_nt: TGTGCCAGCAGTACTCAGATGAACACTGAAGCTTTCTTT
clone_size: many; d_call: -; v_call: TRBV5-1; j_call: TRBJ2-7; cdr3_aa: CASSLGGTVSYEQYF; cdr3_nt: TGCGCCAGCAGCCTCGGGGGGACAGTATCCTACGAGCAGTACTTC
clone_size: many; d_call: -; v_call: TRBV12-3/TRBV12-4; j_call: TRBJ2-1; cdr3_aa: CASRGTWGNEQFF; cdr3_nt: TGTGCCAGCAGGGGTACCTGGGGCAATGAGCAGTTCTTC
clone_size: many; d_call: -; v_call: TRBV5-1; j_call: TRBJ2-3; cdr3_aa: CASSSPPQGNTDTQYF; cdr3_nt: TGCGCCAGCAGCTCACCTCCACAGGGCAACACAGATACGCAGTATTTT
clone_size: -; d_call: TRBD1; v_call: TRBV5-6; j_call: TRBJ1-6; cdr3_aa: CASSYDRASWNSPLHF; cdr3_nt: TGTGCCAGCAGCTACGACAGGGCCAGTTGGAATTCACCCCTCCACTTT
clone_size: few; d_call: -; v_call: TRBV29-1; j_call: TRBJ2-5; cdr3_aa: CSVPTVKETQYF; cdr3_nt: TGCAGCGTCCCGACAGTAAAAGAGACCCAGTACTTC
clone_size: -; d_call: -; v_call: TRBV20-1; j_call: TRBJ2-5; cdr3_aa: CSASPFGGETQYF; cdr3_nt: TGCAGTGCTAGTCCTTTTGGGGGGGAGACCCAGTACTTC
clone_size: few; d_call: TRBD1; v_call: TRBV11-2; j_call: TRBJ1-2; cdr3_aa: CASSLYAALGTAGGYTF; cdr3_nt: TGTGCCAGCAGCTTATACGCCGCTCTAGGGACAGCCGGAGGCTACACCTTC
clone_size: few; d_call: -; v_call: TRBV9; j_call: TRBJ2-7; cdr3_aa: CASSLGGQGISYEQYF; cdr3_nt: TGTGCCAGCAGCCTTGGGGGGCAGGGGATCTCCTACGAGCAGTACTTC
clone_size: few; d_call: -; v_call: TRBV29-1; j_call: TRBJ1-2; cdr3_aa: CSVGGGRGYGYTF; cdr3_nt: TGCAGCGTTGGCGGAGGACGTGGGTATGGCTACACCTTC
clone_size: -; d_call: -; v_call: TRBV5-6; j_call: TRBJ2-1; cdr3_aa: CASSLEGGLNEQFF; cdr3_nt: TGTGCCAGCAGCTTGGAGGGGGGCCTAAATGAGCAGTTCTTC
clone_size: few; d_call: -; v_call: TRBV20-1; j_call: TRBJ1-4; cdr3_aa: CSAPTQTDEKLFF; cdr3_nt: TGCAGTGCCCCGACACAAACAGATGAAAAACTGTTTTTT